The next 8 T cell receptor beta chains were all read from a single sample in a study of CD8 T cells in Susac syndrome. The authors reverse transcribed 0.5 to 1 ug RNA with random hexamers. TCRdb passed the immunoSEQ multiplex PCR reads through MiXCR, listing each CDR3 protein once. Of 160,000 or so distinct CDR3 sequences in the sample, around 95% were seen once. The specimen sequenced was CD8+ T cells from PBMCs. These receptors all stem from a human donor with multiple sclerosis.

The table lists this clonotype with a count of one. The chain joins TRBV5-1 to TRBJ1-1, with D uncertain. Germline assignment: CDR1 SGHRS and CDR2 YFSETQ. Trimming pared 0 bases from V and 5 bases from J, leaving 8 bases between. This CDR3 is 13 amino acids long. CDR3 residues: CASSLAEGTEAFF. CDR3 DNA sequence: TGCGCCAGCAGCTTGGCCGAAGGTACTGAAGCTTTCTTT.

The chain employs TRBV5-1 and TRBJ2-1; D is uncertain. This CDR3 comprises 16 residues. From germline, CDR1 is SGHRS and CDR2 YFSETQ. Trimming removed 0 bases at V and 2 bases at J, with 12 bases between. The CDR3 protein is CASSLAGGRTYNEQFF. The CDR3 coding sequence is TGCGCCAGCAGCTTGGCCGGTGGGCGCACCTACAATGAGCAGTTCTTC.

The chain recombines TRBV5-6 with TRBJ2-7; TRBD1 might be the D (5 bases). This CDR3 contains 17 residues. Looked up from germline, CDR1 is SGHDT and CDR2 is YYEEEE. The V end was cut by 0 bases, the J end by 0 bases, with 16 bases between. CDR3: CASSLGSFRASSYEQYF. The CDR3 DNA is TGTGCCAGCAGCTTGGGTTCCTTCAGGGCCAGCTCCTACGAGCAGTACTTC.

The gene calls are TRBV20-1 and TRBJ2-1, with 10 bases identical to TRBD2. The CDR3 consists of 14 residues. The V gene end was trimmed by 2 bases and the J gene end by 10 bases; junction bases not matched to a gene: 8. Germline V CDR1 and CDR2: DFQATT, SNEGSKA (reference sequence). CDR3 nucleotides: TGCAGTGCTAGACCCAGCGGGGGGGCAGGGGAGCAGTTCTTC. Amino acid sequence: CSARPSGGAGEQFF.

The chain carries TRBV7-8 and TRBJ1-2; D may be TRBD1 (5 bases). This CDR3 has 15 residues. V dropped 4 bases and J dropped 4 bases, with 16 bases sitting between them. Looked up from germline, CDR1 is SGHVS and CDR2 is FQNEAQ. In DNA form, the CDR3 reads TGTGCCAGCAGCTCCGAAGTGGGGACGGGCTATGGCTACACCTTC. Translated, it gives CASSSEVGTGYGYTF.

Here the CDR3 reads CSAALGYTF. The CDR3 DNA sequence: TGCAGTGCCGCGTTAGGCTACACCTTC. This chain uses TRBV20-1 with TRBJ1-2; no firm D call. The germline V gene encodes CDR1 DFQATT and CDR2 SNEGSKA (reference sequence). V lost 6 bases and J 8 bases, leaving 7 bases between the germline ends. The length of the CDR3 is 9 residues.

The rearrangement joins TRBV27 to TRBJ1-1; D remains ambiguous. Germline V gene lookup returns CDR1 MNHEY and CDR2 SMNVEV (reference sequence). The CDR3 sequence is 11 residues long. Trimming took off 8 bases at V and 1 base at J, with 5 bases between the two ends. CDR3 sequence: CASFKNTEAFF. As DNA, the CDR3 is TGTGCCAGCTTCAAGAACACTGAAGCTTTCTTT.

V usage is TRBV7-9 and J usage is TRBJ2-1; D not resolved. Deletions cut 5 bases from V and 6 bases from J, with 11 bases between. The CDR3 runs 13 residues. CDR1 and CDR2 (germline): SEHNR, FQNEAQ (reference sequence). The CDR3 DNA reads as TGTGCCAGCAGCATCGGACCCAGCAATGAGCAGTTCTTC. This gives the protein CASSIGPSNEQFF. The whole variable domain, filled in from reference TRBV7-9 and TRBJ2-1, reads DTGVSQNPRHKITKRGQNVTFRCDPISEHNRLYWYRQTLGQGPEFLTYFQNEAQLEKSRLLSDRFSAERPKGSFSTLEIQRTEQGDSAMYLCASSIGPSNEQFFGPGTRLTVL.